Sequencing of this T cell receptor (beta chain) was carried out in a study of brain T cells in children with intractable seizures. Method: immunoSEQ multiplex PCR; TCRdb's copy keeps in-frame clones and lacks some. Among over 20,000 clones, approximately 94% were seen once, and the ten largest hold approximately 6.5%. Surgery cases with the highest brain T cell transcript signatures were chosen for sequencing. Pre-surgery treatment included at least one anti-epileptic drug. Broader study findings: Patients' HCMV serostatus was unknown; virus specificity rests on CDR3 similarity alone. Pre-surgery blood may have been undersampled, hiding some clones.

Concerning this clone itself: The antigen is not known.

Sequenced here: peripheral blood, sampled at surgery. The TCR was taken from a boy aged 5-17 years with focal cortical dysplasia and intractable seizures.

CDR3 coding DNA: TGTGCCAGCAGCGTAGAAGGACAAATTATCACAGATACGCAGTATTTT. It codes for CASSVEGQIITDTQYF. The chain combines TRBV9 with TRBJ2-3; D might be TRBD1 (5 bases). CDR1 SGDLS and CDR2 YYNGEE come from the germline V gene. Deletions cut 0 bases from V and 2 bases from J, with 13 bases between. This CDR3 is 16 amino acids long.